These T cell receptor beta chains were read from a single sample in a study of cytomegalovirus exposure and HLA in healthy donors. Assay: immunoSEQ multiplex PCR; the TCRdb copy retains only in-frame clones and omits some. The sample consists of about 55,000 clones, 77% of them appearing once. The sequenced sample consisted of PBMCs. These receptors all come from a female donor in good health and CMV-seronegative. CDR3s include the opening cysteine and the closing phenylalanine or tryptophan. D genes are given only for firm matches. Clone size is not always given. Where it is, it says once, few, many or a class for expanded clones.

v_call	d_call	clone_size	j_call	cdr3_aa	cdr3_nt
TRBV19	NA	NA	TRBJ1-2	CASSIPGSNYGYTF	TGTGCCAGTAGTATACCAGGTTCTAACTATGGCTACACCTTC
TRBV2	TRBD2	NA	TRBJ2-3	CASRRGGGDTQYF	TGTGCCAGTAGACGGGGGGGAGGGGATACGCAGTATTTT
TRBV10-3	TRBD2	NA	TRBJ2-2	CAISEVSGSDTGELFF	TGTGCCATCAGTGAGGTCAGCGGGAGCGACACCGGGGAGCTGTTTTTT
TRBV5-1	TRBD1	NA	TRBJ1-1	CASSPGDRPMNTEAFF	TGCGCCAGCAGCCCCGGGGACAGGCCTATGAACACTGAAGCTTTCTTT
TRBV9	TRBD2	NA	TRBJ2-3	CASSVAGGNTDTQYF	TGTGCCAGCAGCGTAGCGGGAGGGAACACAGATACGCAGTATTTT
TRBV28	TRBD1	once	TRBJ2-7	CASSKQGGRQYF	TGTGCCAGCAGTAAACAGGGGGGACGGCAGTACTTC
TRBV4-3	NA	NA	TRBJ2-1	CASSQGLSRELSYNEQFF	TGCGCCAGCAGCCAAGGGTTGTCCAGGGAACTTTCCTACAATGAGCAGTTCTTC
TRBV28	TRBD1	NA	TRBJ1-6	CASSPLGGGNSPLHF	TGTGCCAGCAGTCCGTTAGGGGGCGGGAATTCACCCCTCCACTTT
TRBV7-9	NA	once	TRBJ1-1	CSSSIKGNREAFF	TGTTCCAGCAGTATAAAGGGGAACAGAGAAGCTTTCTTT
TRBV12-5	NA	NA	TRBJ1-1	CASGLIGQGAFF	TGTGCTAGTGGTTTGATCGGTCAGGGAGCTTTCTTT
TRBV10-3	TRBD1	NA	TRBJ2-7	CAISERGQFYEQYF	TGTGCCATCAGTGAGAGGGGACAGTTCTACGAGCAGTACTTC
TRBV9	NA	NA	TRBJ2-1	CASSPLQWANVQFF	TGTGCCAGCAGCCCCCTACAGTGGGCCAATGTGCAGTTCTTC
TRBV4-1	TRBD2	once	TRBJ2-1	CASSQELAGAYNEQFF	TGCGCCAGCAGCCAAGAGCTAGCGGGAGCCTACAATGAGCAGTTCTTC
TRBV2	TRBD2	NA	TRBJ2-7	CASSGRGAYEQYF	TGTGCCAGCAGTGGGCGGGGGGCCTACGAGCAGTACTTC
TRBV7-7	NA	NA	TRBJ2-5	CASSLGSQETQYF	TGTGCCAGCAGCTTAGGTTCGCAAGAGACCCAGTACTTC
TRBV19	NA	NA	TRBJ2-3	CASSIGPERETIVPDTQYF	TGTGCCAGTAGTATAGGCCCTGAACGGGAGACCATCGTCCCAGATACGCAGTATTTT
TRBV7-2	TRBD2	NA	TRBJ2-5	CASSLASSGGSETQYF	TGTGCCAGCAGCTTAGCGTCTAGCGGGGGGTCAGAGACCCAGTACTTC
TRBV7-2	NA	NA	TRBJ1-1	CASSLEYGREAFF	TGTGCCAGCAGCTTAGAGTACGGGCGGGAGGCTTTCTTT
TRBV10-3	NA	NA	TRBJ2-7	CAISESGAGRIPYEQYF	TGTGCCATCAGTGAGTCAGGGGCAGGGCGAATTCCCTACGAGCAGTACTTC
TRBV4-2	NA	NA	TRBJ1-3	CASSQEETISGNTIYF	TGTGCCAGCAGCCAAGAGGAGACCATCTCTGGAAACACCATATATTTT
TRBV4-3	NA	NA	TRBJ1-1	CASSQEAYSTEAFF	TGCGCCAGCAGCCAGGAGGCATATTCAACTGAAGCTTTCTTT
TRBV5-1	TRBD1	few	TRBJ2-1	CASSMTGVSSYNEQFF	TGCGCCAGCAGCATGACAGGGGTAAGCTCCTACAATGAGCAGTTCTTC
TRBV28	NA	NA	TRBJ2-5	CASSGRPKKETQYF	TGTGCCAGCAGCGGCAGGCCAAAAAAAGAGACCCAGTACTTC
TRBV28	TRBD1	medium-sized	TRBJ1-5	CASRWDRLSNQPQHF	TGTGCCAGCAGATGGGACAGATTAAGCAATCAGCCCCAGCATTTT
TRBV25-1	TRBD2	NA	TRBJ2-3	CASTRTSATDTQYF	TGTGCCAGTACGAGGACTAGCGCCACAGATACGCAGTATTTT
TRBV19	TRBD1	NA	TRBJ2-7	CASRRTGGPYEQYF	TGTGCCAGTAGACGGACAGGGGGTCCTTACGAGCAGTACTTC
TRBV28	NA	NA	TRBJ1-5	CASRYGGPDRNQPQHF	TGTGCCAGCAGGTACGGGGGGCCGGATCGCAATCAGCCCCAGCATTTT
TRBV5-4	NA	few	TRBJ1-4	CASSPGGRGGNEKLFF	TGTGCCAGCAGCCCTGGAGGGAGAGGCGGTAATGAAAAACTGTTTTTT
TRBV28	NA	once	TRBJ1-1	CASSPTQDRAEAFF	TGTGCCAGCAGCCCCACCCAAGACAGAGCTGAAGCTTTCTTT
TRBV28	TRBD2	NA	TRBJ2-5	CASSHRTSGAETQYF	TGTGCCAGCAGCCACAGGACTAGCGGGGCGGAGACCCAGTACTTC
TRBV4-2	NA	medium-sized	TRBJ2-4	CASSSHARSGNIQYF	TGTGCCAGCAGCTCACACGCCCGGTCGGGAAACATTCAGTACTTC
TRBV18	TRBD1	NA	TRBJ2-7	CASSQGQVPTYEQYF	TGTGCCAGCTCACAGGGACAGGTACCCACCTACGAGCAGTACTTC
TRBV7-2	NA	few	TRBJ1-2	CASSLSAGISTYGYTF	TGTGCCAGCAGCTTAAGTGCAGGGATATCTACCTATGGCTACACCTTC
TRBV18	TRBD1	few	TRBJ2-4	CASTTGAKNIQYF	TGTGCCAGCACGACAGGGGCCAAAAACATTCAGTACTTC
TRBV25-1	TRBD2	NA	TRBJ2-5	CASTSSRGGDETQYF	TGTGCCAGCACTTCCTCCCGGGGGGGCGATGAGACCCAGTACTTC
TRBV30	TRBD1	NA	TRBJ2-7	CAWSKGAASSYEQYF	TGTGCCTGGAGTAAGGGGGCCGCTAGCTCCTACGAGCAGTACTTC
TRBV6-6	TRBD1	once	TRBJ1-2	CATQEFTGTANYGYTF	TGTGCCACCCAAGAATTTACAGGGACAGCTAACTATGGCTACACCTTC
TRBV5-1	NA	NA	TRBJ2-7	CASSDSPLASYEQYF	TGCGCCAGCAGCGACTCCCCACTAGCATCCTACGAGCAGTACTTC
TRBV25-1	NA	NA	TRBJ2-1	CASSEFLDLGEQFF	TGTGCCAGCAGTGAATTCCTAGACTTGGGTGAACAGTTCTTC
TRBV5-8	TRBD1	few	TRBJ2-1	CASSLPGQGVNEQFF	TGTGCCAGCAGCTTACCGGGACAGGGGGTAAATGAGCAGTTCTTC